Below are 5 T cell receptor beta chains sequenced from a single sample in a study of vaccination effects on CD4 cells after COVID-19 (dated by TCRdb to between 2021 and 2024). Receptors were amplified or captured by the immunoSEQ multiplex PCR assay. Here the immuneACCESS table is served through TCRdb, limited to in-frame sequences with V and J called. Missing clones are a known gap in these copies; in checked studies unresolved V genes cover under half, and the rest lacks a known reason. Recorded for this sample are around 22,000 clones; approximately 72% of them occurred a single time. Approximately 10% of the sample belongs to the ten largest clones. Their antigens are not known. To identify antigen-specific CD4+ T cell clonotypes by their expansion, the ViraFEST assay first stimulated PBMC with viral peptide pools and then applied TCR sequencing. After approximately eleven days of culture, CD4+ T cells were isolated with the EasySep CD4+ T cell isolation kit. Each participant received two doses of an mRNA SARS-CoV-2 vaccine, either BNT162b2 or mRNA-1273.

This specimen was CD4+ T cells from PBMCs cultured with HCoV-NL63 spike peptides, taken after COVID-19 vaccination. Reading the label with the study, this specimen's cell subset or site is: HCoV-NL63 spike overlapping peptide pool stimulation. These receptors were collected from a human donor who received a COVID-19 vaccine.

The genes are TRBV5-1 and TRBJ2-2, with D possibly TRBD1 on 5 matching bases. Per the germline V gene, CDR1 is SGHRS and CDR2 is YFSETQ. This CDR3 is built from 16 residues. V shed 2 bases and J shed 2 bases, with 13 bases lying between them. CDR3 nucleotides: TGCGCCAGCAGCTTTCTGGGGCAGGCAAACACCGGGGAGCTGTTTTTT. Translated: CASSFLGQANTGELFF.

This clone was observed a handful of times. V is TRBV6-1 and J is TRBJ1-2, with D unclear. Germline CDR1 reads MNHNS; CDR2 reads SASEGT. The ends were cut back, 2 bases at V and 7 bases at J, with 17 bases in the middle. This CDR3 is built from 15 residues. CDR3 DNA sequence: TGTGCCAGCAGTGAATCGGAGAGGGTTAGAGGTGGCTACACCTTC. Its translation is CASSESERVRGGYTF.

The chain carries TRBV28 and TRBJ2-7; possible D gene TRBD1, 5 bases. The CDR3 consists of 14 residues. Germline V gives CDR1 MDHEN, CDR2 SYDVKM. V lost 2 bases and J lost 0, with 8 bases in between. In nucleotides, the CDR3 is TGTGCCAGCAGTTTAACAGGTTACTCCTACGAGCAGTACTTC. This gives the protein CASSLTGYSYEQYF.

The CDR3 spells CASSRGVGTDTQYF. DNA of the CDR3: TGTGCCAGTAGTCGGGGGGTCGGCACAGATACGCAGTATTTT. The chain combines TRBV19 with TRBJ2-3, with 7 bases aligning to TRBD2. V shed 5 bases, J shed 1 base, and the junction held 3 bases outside the gene matches. In germline, CDR1 is LNHDA, CDR2 SQIVND (reference sequence). The CDR3 totals 14 residues.

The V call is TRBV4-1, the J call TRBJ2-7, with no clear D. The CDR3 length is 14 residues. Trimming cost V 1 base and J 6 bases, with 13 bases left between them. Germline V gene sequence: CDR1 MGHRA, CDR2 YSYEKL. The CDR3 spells CASSQGNTGGEQYF. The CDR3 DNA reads TGCGCCAGCAGCCAAGGGAACACCGGCGGCGAGCAGTACTTC.